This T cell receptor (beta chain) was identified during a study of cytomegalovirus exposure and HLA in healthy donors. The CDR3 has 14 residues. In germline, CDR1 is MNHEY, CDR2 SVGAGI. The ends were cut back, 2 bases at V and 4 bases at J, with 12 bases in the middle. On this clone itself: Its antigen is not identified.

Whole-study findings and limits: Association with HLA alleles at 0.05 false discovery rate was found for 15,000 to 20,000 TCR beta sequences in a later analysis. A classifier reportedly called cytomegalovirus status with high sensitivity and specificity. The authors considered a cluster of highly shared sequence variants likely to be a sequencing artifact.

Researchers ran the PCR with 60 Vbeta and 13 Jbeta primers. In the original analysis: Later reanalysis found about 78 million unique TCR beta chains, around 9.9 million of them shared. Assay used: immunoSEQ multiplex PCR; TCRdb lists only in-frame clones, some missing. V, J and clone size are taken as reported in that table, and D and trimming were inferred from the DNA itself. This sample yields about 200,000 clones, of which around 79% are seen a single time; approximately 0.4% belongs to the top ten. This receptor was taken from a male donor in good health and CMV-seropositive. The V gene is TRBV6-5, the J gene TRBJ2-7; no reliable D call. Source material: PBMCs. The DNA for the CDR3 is TGTGCCAGCAGTTACAAGAGAAGAGGTTACGAGCAGTACTTC. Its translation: CASSYKRRGYEQYF.